The 9 T cell receptor beta chains given below trace back to one sample, sequenced in a study of early T cells in non-severe SARS-CoV-2 infection. Each CDR3 protein is one row after TCRdb ran MiXCR on the 5' RACE reads. This table holds 77,000 or so distinct CDR3 sequences, approximately 14% found once. This specimen consisted of whole blood, obtained at baseline. These receptor sequences come from an adult who was a healthcare worker with PCR-confirmed SARS-CoV-2 infection or an uninfected control (not recorded which).

This clonotype was counted at least ten times. The V call is TRBV6-4, the J call TRBJ2-1; no firm D call. The CDR3 has 13 amino acids. Germline CDR1 reads MRHNA; CDR2 reads SNTAGT. V was pared by 5 bases and J by 9 bases, with 14 bases between. As DNA, the CDR3 is TGTGCCAGCAGTTTAGGCCCGGAGAGTGAGCAGTTCTTC. Translating gives CASSLGPESEQFF.

This clonotype was seen a handful of times. The CDR3 coding sequence is TGTGCCAGCGGCCCCCTTCCCCTCGAGCAGTACTTC. Amino acids: CASGPLPLEQYF. The chain is built from TRBV28 and TRBJ2-7, with D uncertain. Trimming removed 8 bases at V and 6 bases at J, with 14 bases between. The CDR3 extends over 12 amino acids. Per the germline V gene, CDR1 is MDHEN and CDR2 is SYDVKM.

The chain joins TRBV9 to TRBJ2-1; 13 nucleotides match TRBD2. Germline trimming cut 4 bases from V and 10 bases from J; bases unmatched to any gene: 8. The germline gives CDR1 SGDLS, CDR2 YYNGEE. The CDR3 loop spans 15 amino acids. This CDR3 reads CASSSGLAGVEEQFF. The CDR3 DNA is TGTGCCAGCAGCTCTGGACTAGCGGGAGTGGAGGAGCAGTTCTTC.

J is TRBJ1-1 and V is TRBV28; D unclear. The CDR3 runs 18 residues. V lost 6 bases to trimming and J lost 0 bases, with 23 bases between them. The germline V gene encodes CDR1 MDHEN and CDR2 SYDVKM. This CDR3 reads CASSPRPGRRGMNTEAFF. The DNA of the CDR3 is TGTGCCAGCAGCCCCAGGCCAGGACGTCGTGGGATGAACACTGAAGCTTTCTTT.

This clonotype was counted many times. This chain joins TRBV20-1 and TRBJ2-1; TRBD2 aligns across 9 bases. V was clipped by 2 bases and J by 4 bases; unmatched bases: 9. Germline lookup yields CDR1 DFQATT and CDR2 SNEGSKA (reference sequence). This CDR3 is 16 amino acids long. CDR3 amino acids: CSARQAGGSLYNEQFF. CDR3 sequence (DNA): TGCAGTGCTAGACAAGCGGGAGGCTCTCTATACAATGAGCAGTTCTTC.

The chain recombines TRBV11-2 with TRBJ2-1; the D gene is possibly TRBD1 (6 bases). The CDR3 is made up of 14 amino acids. CDR1 is SGHAT, CDR2 FQNNGV, per germline. The V gene lost 4 bases and the J gene lost 6 bases, with 13 bases spanning the gap. CDR3 in DNA: TGTGCCAGCAGCTCAGGGGAACAAGGCAATGAGCAGTTCTTC. Protein product: CASSSGEQGNEQFF.

The V and J genes are TRBV28 and TRBJ1-1; 8 nucleotides match TRBD1. Germline V gene lookup returns CDR1 MDHEN and CDR2 SYDVKM. V lost 3 bases and J lost 2; bases outside the gene matches: 5. CDR3 length equals 15 residues. CDR3 amino acids: CASSFIGTGNTEAFF. The DNA of the CDR3 is TGTGCCAGCAGTTTCATTGGGACAGGCAACACTGAAGCTTTCTTT. The full variable domain, its missing parts supplied by reference TRBV28 and TRBJ1-1, is DVKVTQSSRYLVKRTGEKVFLECVQDMDHENMFWYRQDPGLGLRLIYFSYDVKMKEKGDIPEGYSVSREKKERFSLILESASTNQTSMYLCASSFIGTGNTEAFFGQGTRLTVV.

This clonotype has at least ten counts. The chain couples TRBV28 to TRBJ2-3; D is ambiguous. Deletions cut 6 bases from V and 2 bases from J, with 15 bases between. The CDR3 totals 15 residues. Germline-derived CDR1 and CDR2 are MDHEN and SYDVKM. CDR3 sequence reads: CASSLRWPATDTQYF. As DNA, the CDR3 is TGTGCCAGCAGCTTACGATGGCCCGCCACAGATACGCAGTATTTT.

The V call is TRBV6-5, the J call TRBJ1-2; tentative D call: TRBD1 (5 bases). The germline V and J ends were trimmed by 4 bases and 5 bases, with 14 bases remaining between them. In germline, CDR1 is MNHEY, CDR2 SVGAGI. The CDR3 has 14 amino acids. As DNA, the CDR3 is TGTGCCAGCAGTTCTTTCGACAGAATTTATGGCTACACCTTC. Translated, it gives CASSSFDRIYGYTF.